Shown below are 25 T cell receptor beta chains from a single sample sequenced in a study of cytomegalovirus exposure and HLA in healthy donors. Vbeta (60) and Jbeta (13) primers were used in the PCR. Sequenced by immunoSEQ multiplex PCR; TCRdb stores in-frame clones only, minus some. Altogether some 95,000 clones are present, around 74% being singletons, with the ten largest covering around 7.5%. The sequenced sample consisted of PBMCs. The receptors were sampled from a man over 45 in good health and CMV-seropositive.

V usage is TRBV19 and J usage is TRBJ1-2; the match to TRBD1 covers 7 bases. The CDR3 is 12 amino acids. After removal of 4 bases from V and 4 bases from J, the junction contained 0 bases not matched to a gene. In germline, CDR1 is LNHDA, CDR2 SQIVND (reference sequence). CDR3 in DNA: TGTGCCAGTAGTAGGGACAGCTATGGCTACACCTTC. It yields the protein CASSRDSYGYTF.

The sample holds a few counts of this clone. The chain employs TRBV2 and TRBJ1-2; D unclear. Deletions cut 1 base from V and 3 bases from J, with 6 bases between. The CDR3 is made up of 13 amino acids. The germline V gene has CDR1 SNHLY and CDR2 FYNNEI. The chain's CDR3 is CASSEVGDYGYTF. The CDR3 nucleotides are TGTGCCAGCAGTGAAGTGGGAGACTATGGCTACACCTTC.

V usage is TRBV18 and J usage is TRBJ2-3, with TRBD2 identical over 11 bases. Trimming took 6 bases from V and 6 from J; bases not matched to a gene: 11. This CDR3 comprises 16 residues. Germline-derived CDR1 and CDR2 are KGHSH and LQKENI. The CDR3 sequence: CASSPLAGGPTDTQYF. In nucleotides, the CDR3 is TGTGCCAGCTCGCCTTTAGCGGGGGGGCCTACCGATACGCAGTATTTT.

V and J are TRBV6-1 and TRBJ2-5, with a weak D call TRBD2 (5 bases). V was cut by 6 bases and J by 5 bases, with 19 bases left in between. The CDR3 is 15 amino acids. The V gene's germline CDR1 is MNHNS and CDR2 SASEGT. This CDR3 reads CASSLTDGQRETQYF. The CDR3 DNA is TGTGCCAGCAGCCTTACGGACGGCCAGCGGGAGACCCAGTACTTC.

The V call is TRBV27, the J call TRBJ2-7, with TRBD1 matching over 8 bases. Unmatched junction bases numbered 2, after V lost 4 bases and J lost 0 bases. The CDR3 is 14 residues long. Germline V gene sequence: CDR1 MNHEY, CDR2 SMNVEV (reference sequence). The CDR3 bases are TGTGCCAGCAGTTCCCAGGGGGCCTCCTACGAGCAGTACTTC. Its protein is CASSSQGASYEQYF.

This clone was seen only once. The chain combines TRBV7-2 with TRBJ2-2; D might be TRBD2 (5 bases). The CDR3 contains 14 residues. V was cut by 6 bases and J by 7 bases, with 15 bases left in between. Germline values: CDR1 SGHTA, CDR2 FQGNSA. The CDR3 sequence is CASRARVVGGELFF. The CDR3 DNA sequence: TGTGCCAGCAGAGCGAGGGTGGTTGGCGGGGAGCTGTTTTTT. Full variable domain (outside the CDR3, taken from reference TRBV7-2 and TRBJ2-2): GAGVSQSPSNKVTEKGKDVELRCDPISGHTALYWYRQSLGQGLEFLIYFQGNSAPDKSGLPSDRFSAERTGGSVSTLTIQRTQQEDSAVYLCASRARVVGGELFFGEGSRLTVL.

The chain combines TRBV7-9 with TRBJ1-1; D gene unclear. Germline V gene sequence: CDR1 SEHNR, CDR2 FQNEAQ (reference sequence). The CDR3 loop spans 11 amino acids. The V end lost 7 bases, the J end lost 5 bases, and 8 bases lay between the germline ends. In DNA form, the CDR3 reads TGTGCCAGCACCCGAGGTACTGAAGCTTTCTTT. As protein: CASTRGTEAFF.

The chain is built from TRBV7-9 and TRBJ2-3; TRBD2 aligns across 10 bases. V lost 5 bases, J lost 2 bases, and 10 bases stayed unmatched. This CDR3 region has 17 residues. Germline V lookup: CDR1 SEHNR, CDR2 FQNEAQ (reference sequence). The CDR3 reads CASSRRLAGGLTDTQYF. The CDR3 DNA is TGTGCCAGCAGCAGACGGTTAGCGGGGGGCCTCACAGATACGCAGTATTTT.

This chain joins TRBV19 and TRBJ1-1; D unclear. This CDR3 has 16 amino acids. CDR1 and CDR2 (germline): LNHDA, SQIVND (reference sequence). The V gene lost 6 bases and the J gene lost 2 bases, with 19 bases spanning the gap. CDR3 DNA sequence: TGTGCCAGTAGCTCGCCTCCACGGGGTAGAAACACTGAAGCTTTCTTT. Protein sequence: CASSSPPRGRNTEAFF.

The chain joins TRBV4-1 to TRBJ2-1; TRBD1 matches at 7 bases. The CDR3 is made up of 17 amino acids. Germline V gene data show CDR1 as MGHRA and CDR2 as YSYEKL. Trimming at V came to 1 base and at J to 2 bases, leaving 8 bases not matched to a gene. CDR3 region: CASSQARQGYAYNEQFF. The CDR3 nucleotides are TGCGCCAGCAGCCAAGCGCGACAGGGATATGCCTACAATGAGCAGTTCTTC.

The CDR3 loop reads CASSLAQGTGELFF. Written as DNA, the CDR3 is TGTGCCAGCTCACTGGCACAGGGCACCGGGGAGCTGTTTTTT. The rearrangement links TRBV18 to TRBJ2-2, with D possibly matching TRBD1 (6 bases). V lost 4 bases and J lost 4, with 10 bases in between. The V gene's germline CDR1 is KGHSH and CDR2 LQKENI. The CDR3 runs to 14 residues. The full variable domain, completed using reference TRBV18 and TRBJ2-2, is NAGVMQNPRHLVRRRGQEARLRCSPMKGHSHVYWYRQLPEEGLKFMVYLQKENIIDESGMPKERFSAEFPKEGPSILRIQQVVRGDSAAYFCASSLAQGTGELFFGEGSRLTVL.

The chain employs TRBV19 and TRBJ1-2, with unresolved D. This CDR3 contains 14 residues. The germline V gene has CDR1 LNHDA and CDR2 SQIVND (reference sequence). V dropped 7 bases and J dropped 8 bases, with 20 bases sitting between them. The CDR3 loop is CASNPQGTLRGYTF. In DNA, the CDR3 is TGTGCCAGTAACCCCCAAGGTACGCTGAGGGGCTACACCTTC.

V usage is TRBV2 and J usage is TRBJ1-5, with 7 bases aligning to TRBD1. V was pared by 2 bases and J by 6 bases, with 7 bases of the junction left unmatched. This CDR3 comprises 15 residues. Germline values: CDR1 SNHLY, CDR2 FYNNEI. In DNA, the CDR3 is TGTGCCAGCAGTGAAATGTCAGGGGGAGGTCAGCCCCAGCATTTT. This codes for CASSEMSGGGQPQHF.

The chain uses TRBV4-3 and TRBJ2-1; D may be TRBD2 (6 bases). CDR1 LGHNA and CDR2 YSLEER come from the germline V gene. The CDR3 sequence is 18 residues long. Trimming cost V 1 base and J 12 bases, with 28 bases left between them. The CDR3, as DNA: TGCGCCAGCAGCCAAGCGTCCCTAGGGTCGGGACGGGTAGCGGTGCAGTTCTTC. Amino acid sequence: CASSQASLGSGRVAVQFF.

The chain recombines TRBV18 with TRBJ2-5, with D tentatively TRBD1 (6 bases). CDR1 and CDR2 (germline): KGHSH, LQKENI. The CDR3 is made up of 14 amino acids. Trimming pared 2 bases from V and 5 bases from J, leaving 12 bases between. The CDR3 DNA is TGTGCCAGCTCACCAGGGCCAGGGGTGGAGACCCAGTACTTC. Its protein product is CASSPGPGVETQYF.

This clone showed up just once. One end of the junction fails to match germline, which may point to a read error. As DNA, the CDR3 is TGTGCCAGTAACCCGGAGGTAGGGGGCTACCCCTTC. Amino acids: CASNPEVGGYPF. The genes are TRBV19 and TRBJ1-2; 7 bases fit TRBD1. The length of the CDR3 is 12 residues. Germline lookup yields CDR1 LNHDA and CDR2 SQIVND (reference sequence).

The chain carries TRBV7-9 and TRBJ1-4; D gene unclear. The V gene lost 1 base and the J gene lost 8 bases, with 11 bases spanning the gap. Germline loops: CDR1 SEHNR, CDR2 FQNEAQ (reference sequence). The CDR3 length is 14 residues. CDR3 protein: CASSLGHAGEKLFF. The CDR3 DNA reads TGTGCCAGCAGCTTAGGACACGCCGGAGAAAAACTGTTTTTT.

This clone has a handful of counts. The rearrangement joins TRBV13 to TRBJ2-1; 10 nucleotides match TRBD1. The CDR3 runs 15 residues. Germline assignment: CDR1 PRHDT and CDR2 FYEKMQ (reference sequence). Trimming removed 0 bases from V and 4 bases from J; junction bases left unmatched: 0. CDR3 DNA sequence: TGTGCCAGCAGCTTAGGGGGACAGGGGTACAATGAGCAGTTCTTC. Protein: CASSLGGQGYNEQFF.

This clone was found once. The CDR3 sequence is CASSSSGGEYGYTF. The CDR3 DNA is TGTGCCAGCAGTTCGTCCGGCGGGGAGTATGGCTACACCTTC. The J gene is TRBJ1-2, the V gene TRBV27; no firm D call. Trimming pared 4 bases from V and 5 bases from J, leaving 14 bases between. The CDR3 spans 14 residues. Germline lookup yields CDR1 MNHEY and CDR2 SMNVEV (reference sequence).

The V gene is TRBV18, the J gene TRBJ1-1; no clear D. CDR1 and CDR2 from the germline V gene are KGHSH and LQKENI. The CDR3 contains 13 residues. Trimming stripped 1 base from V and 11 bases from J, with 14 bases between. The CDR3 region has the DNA TGTGCCAGCTCACCACAAGAGGTGTTGGGTGCTTTCTTT. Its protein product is CASSPQEVLGAFF.

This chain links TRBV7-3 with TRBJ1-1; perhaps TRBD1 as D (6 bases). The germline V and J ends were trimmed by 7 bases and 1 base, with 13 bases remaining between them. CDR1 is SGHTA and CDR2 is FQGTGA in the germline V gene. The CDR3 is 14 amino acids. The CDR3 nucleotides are TGTGCCAGCACGGCGGACAGATCGAACACTGAAGCTTTCTTT. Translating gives CASTADRSNTEAFF.

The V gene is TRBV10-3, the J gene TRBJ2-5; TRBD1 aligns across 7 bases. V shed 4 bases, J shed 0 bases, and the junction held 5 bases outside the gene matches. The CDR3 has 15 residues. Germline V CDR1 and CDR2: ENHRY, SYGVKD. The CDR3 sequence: CAISAPGTDQETQYF. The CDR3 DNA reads TGTGCCATCAGTGCCCCAGGGACAGACCAAGAGACCCAGTACTTC.

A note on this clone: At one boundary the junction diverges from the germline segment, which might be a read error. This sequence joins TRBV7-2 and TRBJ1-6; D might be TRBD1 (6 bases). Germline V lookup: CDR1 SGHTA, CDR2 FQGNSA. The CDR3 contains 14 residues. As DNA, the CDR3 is TGTGCCAGCAGCTTAATACAGGGTGATTCACCCCTCAACTTT. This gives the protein CASSLIQGDSPLNF.

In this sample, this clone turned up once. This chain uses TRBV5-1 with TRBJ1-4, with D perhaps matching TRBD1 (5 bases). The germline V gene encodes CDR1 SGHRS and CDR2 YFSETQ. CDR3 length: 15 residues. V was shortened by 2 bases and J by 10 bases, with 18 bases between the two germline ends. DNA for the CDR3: TGCGCCAGCAGCTTCGACGGGAGGGACCTTAGAAAACTGTTTTTT. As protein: CASSFDGRDLRKLFF.

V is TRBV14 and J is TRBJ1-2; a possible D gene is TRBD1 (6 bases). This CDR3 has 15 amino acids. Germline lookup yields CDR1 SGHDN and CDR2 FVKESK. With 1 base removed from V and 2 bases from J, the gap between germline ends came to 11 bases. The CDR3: CASSQVAGANYGYTF. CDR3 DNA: TGTGCCAGCAGCCAAGTTGCAGGGGCAAACTATGGCTACACCTTC.